Listed below are T cell receptor beta chains from one sample, sequenced in a study of blood T cell repertoires in COVID-19. Profiled with immunoSEQ multiplex PCR; TCRdb holds only in-frame clones, not every one. The profile covers roughly 100,000 clones, with about 85% appearing a single time and around 3.9% taken by the ten largest. The sequencing input was peripheral blood. The receptors stem from a man aged 45-65 years with acute or convalescent COVID-19. CDR3s include the opening cysteine and the closing phenylalanine or tryptophan. Fields, in order: J gene, CDR3 length, clone size, D gene, V gene, CDR3 protein, CDR3 DNA. A D gene is named only where the DNA matches it firmly. Part of the rows lack a size; the others show once, few, many or a class for expanded clones.

TRBJ1-5 13 . . TRBV27 CASSYTRNQPQHF TGTGCCAGCAGTTACACCCGCAATCAGCCCCAGCATTTT
TRBJ2-1 17 . TRBD2 TRBV11-3 CASSLDSSGRSYNEQFF TGTGCCAGCAGCTTAGATTCTAGCGGGAGGTCCTACAATGAGCAGTTCTTC
TRBJ2-5 13 . . TRBV28 CASSPQVEETQYF TGTGCCAGCAGTCCCCAGGTCGAGGAGACCCAGTACTTC
TRBJ1-6 16 . . TRBV3-1/TRBV3-2 CASSQGANSYNSPLHF TGTGCCAGCAGCCAAGGGGCGAACTCCTATAATTCACCCCTCCACTTT
TRBJ2-2 16 . TRBD2 TRBV27 CASSPLAEWGSGELFF TGTGCCAGCAGTCCCCTAGCGGAATGGGGGTCCGGGGAGCTGTTTTTT
TRBJ2-2 15 . . TRBV5-6 CASSLGAAYTGELFF TGTGCCAGCAGCTTGGGGGCTGCGTACACCGGGGAGCTGTTTTTT
TRBJ2-1 16 . TRBD2 TRBV3-1/TRBV3-2 CASSLASGRAGNEQFF TGTGCCAGCAGCCTGGCTAGCGGGAGGGCCGGCAATGAGCAGTTCTTC
TRBJ2-7 15 . TRBD2 TRBV27 CASSFEQGLDYEQYF TGTGCCAGCAGTTTTGAACAGGGACTAGACTACGAGCAGTACTTC
TRBJ2-5 14 . . TRBV11-1 CASSLEVSGETQYF TGTGCCAGCAGCTTAGAGGTGTCAGGAGAGACCCAGTACTTC
TRBJ1-4 15 . . TRBV9 CASSVGGQNNEKLFF TGTGCCAGCAGCGTAGGAGGACAGAACAATGAAAAACTGTTTTTT
TRBJ1-2 13 once TRBD1 TRBV28 CASRRTGQNGYTF TGTGCCAGCAGGCGGACAGGGCAGAACGGCTACACCTTC
TRBJ2-1 15 . TRBD2 TRBV11-2 CASSRTSGGGNEQFF TGTGCCAGCAGCCGGACTAGCGGGGGCGGGAATGAGCAGTTCTTC
TRBJ1-5 19 once TRBD1 TRBV28 CASRQTRDRGFYSNQPQHF TGTGCCAGCAGACAGACTCGGGACAGGGGTTTCTATAGCAATCAGCCCCAGCATTTT
TRBJ1-2 13 . . TRBV5-1 CASSLSGSEGYTF TGCGCCAGCAGCTTGTCGGGTAGTGAGGGCTACACCTTC